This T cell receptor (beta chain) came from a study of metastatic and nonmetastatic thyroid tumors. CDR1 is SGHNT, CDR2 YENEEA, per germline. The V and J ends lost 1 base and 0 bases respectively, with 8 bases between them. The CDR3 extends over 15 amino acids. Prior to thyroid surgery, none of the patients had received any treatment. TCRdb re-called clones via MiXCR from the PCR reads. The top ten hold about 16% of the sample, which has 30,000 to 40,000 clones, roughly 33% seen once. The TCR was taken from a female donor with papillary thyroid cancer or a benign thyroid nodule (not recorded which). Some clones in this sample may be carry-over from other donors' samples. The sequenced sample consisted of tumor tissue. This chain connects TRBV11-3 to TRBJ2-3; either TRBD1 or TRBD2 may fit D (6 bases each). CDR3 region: CASSLGGASTDTQYF. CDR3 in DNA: TGTGCCAGCAGCTTAGGGGGGGCGAGCACAGATACGCAGTATTTT.